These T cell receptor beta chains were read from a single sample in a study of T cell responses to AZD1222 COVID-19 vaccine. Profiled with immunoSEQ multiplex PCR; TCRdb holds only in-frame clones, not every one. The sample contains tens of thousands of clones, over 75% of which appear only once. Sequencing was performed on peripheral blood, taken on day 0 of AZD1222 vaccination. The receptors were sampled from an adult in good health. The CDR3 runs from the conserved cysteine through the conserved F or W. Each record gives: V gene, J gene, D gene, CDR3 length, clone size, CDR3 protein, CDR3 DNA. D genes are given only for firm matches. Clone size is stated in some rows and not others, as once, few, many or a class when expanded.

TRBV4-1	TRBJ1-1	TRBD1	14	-	CASSYGQGNTEAFF	TGCGCCAGCAGCTACGGACAGGGGAACACTGAAGCTTTCTTT
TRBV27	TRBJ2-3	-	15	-	CASSPYLTGPDTQYF	TGTGCCAGCAGTCCCTACTTGACAGGTCCAGATACGCAGTATTTT
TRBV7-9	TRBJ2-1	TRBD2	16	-	CASSLAKLADPNEQFF	TGTGCCAGCAGCTTAGCTAAACTAGCGGACCCCAATGAGCAGTTCTTC
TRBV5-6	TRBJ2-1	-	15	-	CASSLGGSSYNEQFF	TGTGCCAGCAGCTTGGGGGGGAGCTCCTACAATGAGCAGTTCTTC
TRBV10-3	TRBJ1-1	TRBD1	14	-	CAISLGTGNTEAFF	TGTGCCATCAGTTTGGGGACAGGGAACACTGAAGCTTTCTTT
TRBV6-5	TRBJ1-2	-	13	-	CASSREVGGGYTF	TGTGCCAGCAGCCGAGAGGTAGGCGGAGGCTACACCTTC
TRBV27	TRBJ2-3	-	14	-	CASIGTWDTDTQYF	TGTGCCAGCATAGGAACCTGGGACACAGATACGCAGTATTTT
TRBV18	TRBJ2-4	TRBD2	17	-	CASSPPMTRRENNIQYF	TGTGCCAGCTCACCACCGATGACTCGGCGGGAGAACAACATTCAGTACTTC
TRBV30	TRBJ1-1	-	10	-	CATGRAEAFF	TGTGCCACCGGCAGGGCTGAAGCTTTCTTT
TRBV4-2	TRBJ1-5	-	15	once	CASSQGDTRHQPQHF	TGTGCCAGCAGCCAAGGGGATACACGCCACCAGCCCCAGCATTTT
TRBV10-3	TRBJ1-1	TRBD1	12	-	CAIQTGEAEAFF	TGTGCCATACAGACAGGGGAGGCTGAAGCTTTCTTT
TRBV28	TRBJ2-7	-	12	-	CASSLISHEQYF	TGTGCCAGCAGTTTAATTTCCCACGAGCAGTACTTC
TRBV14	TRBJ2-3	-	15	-	CASSQDRWSTDTQYF	TGTGCCAGCAGCCAAGATCGGTGGAGCACAGATACGCAGTATTTT
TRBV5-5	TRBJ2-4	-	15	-	CASSSPPLVGDIQYF	TGTGCCAGCAGCTCCCCTCCACTAGTCGGTGACATTCAGTACTTC
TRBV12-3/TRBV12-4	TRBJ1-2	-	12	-	CASSPGQRGYTF	TGTGCCAGCAGTCCGGGACAAAGAGGCTACACCTTC
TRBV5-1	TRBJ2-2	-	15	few	CASSLEPSDGGELFF	TGCGCCAGCAGCTTGGAGCCTAGCGATGGCGGGGAGCTGTTTTTT
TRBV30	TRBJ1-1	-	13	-	CAWTLWGGTEAFF	TGTGCCTGGACCCTCTGGGGGGGGACTGAAGCTTTCTTT
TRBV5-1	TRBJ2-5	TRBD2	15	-	CASTPVPGGKETQYF	TGCGCCAGCACCCCAGTCCCGGGAGGGAAAGAGACCCAGTACTTC
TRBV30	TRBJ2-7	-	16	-	CAWSVVVGGRIYEQYF	TGTGCCTGGAGTGTTGTTGTAGGGGGGAGGATCTACGAGCAGTACTTC
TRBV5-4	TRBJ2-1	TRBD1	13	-	CASSWGQGNEQFF	TGTGCCAGCAGCTGGGGACAGGGAAATGAGCAGTTCTTC
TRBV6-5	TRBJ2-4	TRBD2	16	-	CASSYSPSGGGSIQYF	TGTGCCAGCAGTTACTCCCCTAGCGGGGGGGGTAGCATTCAGTACTTC
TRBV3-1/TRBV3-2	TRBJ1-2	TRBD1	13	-	CASSAIDRGGYTF	TGTGCCAGCTCGGCCATCGACAGGGGTGGCTACACCTTC